The 32 T cell receptor beta chains listed next were all sequenced from one sample in a study of T cell repertoires in cytomegalovirus infection. TCRdb independently ran MiXCR on the reads; one entry per CDR3 protein. Among roughly 310,000 distinct CDR3 sequences listed, under 35% were seen once. Their cognate antigens are unknown. This specimen was cultured PBMCs, taken from culture after CMV antigen stimulation. These receptors all come from a human donor in good health (CMV status not recorded). Some clones in this sample may be carry-over from other donors' samples.

This clonotype was counted a few times. The rearrangement uses TRBV7-3 and TRBJ1-2, with TRBD1 as a possible D gene (5 bases). Trimming stripped 3 bases from V and 6 bases from J, with 14 bases between. Germline V gene lookup returns CDR1 SGHTA and CDR2 FQGTGA. The CDR3 sequence is 14 residues long. CDR3 sequence reads: CASSFIQGSDGYTF. In nucleotides, the CDR3 is TGTGCCAGCAGCTTCATCCAGGGCTCGGATGGCTACACCTTC.

Ten or more counts support this clonotype. The genes are TRBV12-3 or TRBV12-4 and TRBJ1-1; D is uncertain. The CDR3 is 14 residues long. Trimming shortened V by 2 bases and J by 2 bases, and 9 bases separated the two germline ends. For the CDR3, the DNA is TGTGCCAGCAGTTTAAAGGAATCTAACACTGAAGCTTTCTTT. It specifies CASSLKESNTEAFF.

The chain joins TRBV5-1 to TRBJ2-7; D uncertain. Per germline, CDR1 SGHRS and CDR2 YFSETQ. This CDR3 has 15 amino acids. V was trimmed by 0 bases and J by 2 bases, leaving 12 bases between them. For the CDR3, the DNA is TGCGCCAGCAGCTTGGGCCCAGCGAGGACCTACGAGCAGTACTTC. Translated, it gives CASSLGPARTYEQYF.

The CDR3: CASSLDTLYGYTF. CDR3 in DNA: TGTGCCAGCAGTTTAGACACCCTCTATGGCTACACCTTC. The gene calls are TRBV12-3 or TRBV12-4 and TRBJ1-2; D uncertain. Trimming stripped 1 base from V and 4 bases from J, with 7 bases between. This CDR3 is 13 amino acids long.

The table lists this clonotype with a few counts. This chain links TRBV12-3 or TRBV12-4 with TRBJ1-2; 9 bases fit TRBD1. CDR3 length: 12 amino acids. Unmatched junction bases numbered 2, after V lost 5 bases and J lost 7 bases. The CDR3 DNA is TGTGCCAGCAGTAGGACAGGGGTTGGCTACACCTTC. Translation gives CASSRTGVGYTF.

This sequence joins TRBV7-9 and TRBJ1-5; possible D gene TRBD1, 6 bases. The CDR3 covers 13 residues. Per the germline V gene, CDR1 is SEHNR and CDR2 is FQNEAQ (reference sequence). V lost 8 bases and J 4 bases, leaving 12 bases between the germline ends. Here the CDR3 DNA reads TGTGCCAGCGCAGGACAGACTAATCAGCCCCAGCATTTT. Its translation is CASAGQTNQPQHF.

The table lists this clonotype with a few counts. The CDR3 nucleotides are TGTGCCAGCAGCCCGGACAGGGGTGGTCTCTATGGCTACACCTTC. Translated: CASSPDRGGLYGYTF. The chain combines TRBV7-6 with TRBJ1-2; 9 bases map to TRBD1. Trimming at V came to 5 bases and at J to 4 bases, leaving 8 bases not matched to a gene. The CDR3 has 15 amino acids. Germline CDR1 is SGHVS and CDR2 is FNYEAQ.

The chain has TRBV4-2 and TRBJ1-1; D is ambiguous. V dropped 2 bases and J dropped 0 bases, with 4 bases sitting between them. There are 13 residues in the CDR3. The germline CDR1 and CDR2 sequences are LGHNA and YNFKEQ. CDR3 in DNA: TGTGCCAGCAGCCAAAAGCTGAACACTGAAGCTTTCTTT. Encoded protein: CASSQKLNTEAFF.

This clonotype was observed many times. CDR3 sequence (DNA): TGTGCCATCAGTGACCAGACAGGCTCTAAGGAGGGCTACACCTTC. It encodes CAISDQTGSKEGYTF. The chain is built from TRBV10-3 and TRBJ1-2, with D possibly being TRBD1 (6 bases). V gave up 3 bases and J gave up 8 bases, with 19 bases separating them. CDR1 is ENHRY, CDR2 SYGVKD, per germline. This CDR3 is 15 amino acids long.

This chain links TRBV27 with TRBJ2-7; D is perhaps TRBD2 (7 bases). The V and J ends lost 6 bases and 4 bases respectively, with 19 bases between them. Germline V gene data show CDR1 as MNHEY and CDR2 as SMNVEV (reference sequence). The CDR3 runs to 15 residues. The CDR3: CASRFGGRGTYEQYF. The CDR3 coding sequence is TGTGCCAGCAGGTTCGGGGGGCGGGGGACATACGAGCAGTACTTC.

The gene calls are TRBV4-2 and TRBJ2-1, with 9 bases that match TRBD2. The CDR3 runs to 16 residues. With V trimmed by 0 bases and J by 4 bases, 4 bases remained unmatched. Looked up from germline, CDR1 is LGHNA and CDR2 is YNFKEQ. CDR3: CASSQETSGQYNEQFF. CDR3 in DNA: TGTGCCAGCAGCCAAGAAACTAGCGGGCAGTACAATGAGCAGTTCTTC.

V and J are TRBV5-5 and TRBJ2-1; 11 bases map to TRBD2. The CDR3 covers 15 residues. Germline lookup yields CDR1 SGHKS and CDR2 YYEKEE (reference sequence). V dropped 4 bases and J dropped 6; count of bases not matched to a gene: 6. CDR3 sequence: CASSPASGRTNEQFF. For the CDR3, the DNA is TGTGCCAGCAGCCCAGCTAGCGGGAGGACCAATGAGCAGTTCTTC. Combining the CDR3 with reference TRBV5-5 and TRBJ2-1 gives the whole variable domain DAGVTQSPTHLIKTRGQQVTLRCSPISGHKSVSWYQQVLGQGPQFIFQYYEKEERGRGNFPDRFSARQFPNYSSELNVNALLLGDSALYLCASSPASGRTNEQFFGPGTRLTVL.

This chain links TRBV12-3 or TRBV12-4 with TRBJ2-3; D is unresolved. The CDR3 totals 12 residues. The V and J ends lost 5 bases and 7 bases respectively, with 10 bases between them. The CDR3, as DNA: TGTGCCAGCAGTGGGAATTTTAATACGCAGTATTTT. Its translation is CASSGNFNTQYF.

The CDR3 DNA reads as TGTGCCACCAGTGATCCTGGGACAGGGGGCAATGAGCAGTTCTTC. It codes for CATSDPGTGGNEQFF. This chain connects TRBV24-1 to TRBJ2-1, with 11 bases matching TRBD1. V was pared by 3 bases and J by 6 bases, with 3 bases of the junction left unmatched. Germline V lookup: CDR1 KGHDR, CDR2 SFDVKD. The CDR3 is 15 amino acids.

This clonotype was observed a handful of times. The chain joins TRBV7-9 to TRBJ2-2; D possibly matches TRBD1 or TRBD2 (5 bases each). CDR1 is SEHNR, CDR2 FQNEAQ, per germline (reference sequence). This CDR3 is built from 15 residues. Trimming took off 5 bases at V and 4 bases at J, with 14 bases between the two ends. The CDR3 sequence: CASSPRGARTGELFF. In nucleotides, the CDR3 is TGTGCCAGCAGCCCCCGAGGGGCTCGCACCGGGGAGCTGTTTTTT.

This clonotype occurred many times. This chain joins TRBV7-2 and TRBJ2-3, with 7 positions matching TRBD1. The CDR3 extends over 14 amino acids. The V gene end was trimmed by 3 bases and the J gene end by 8 bases; junction bases not matched to a gene: 8. Germline V gene lookup returns CDR1 SGHTA and CDR2 FQGNSA. CDR3 DNA sequence: TGTGCCAGCAGCTTCTCCTGGACAGGCCCTACGCAGTATTTT. Protein: CASSFSWTGPTQYF.

The V gene is TRBV7-8, the J gene TRBJ2-7; possibly TRBD1 for D (6 bases). Germline CDR1 reads SGHVS; CDR2 reads FQNEAQ. V was clipped by 5 bases and J by 1 base, with 12 bases between them. The CDR3 has 14 amino acids. DNA for the CDR3: TGTGCCAGCAGCCCGAGGACAGATTCCTACGAGCAGTACTTC. It is translated as CASSPRTDSYEQYF.

V gene TRBV7-2 combines with J gene TRBJ2-7; D is ambiguous. CDR3 length: 14 residues. CDR1 is SGHTA, CDR2 FQGNSA, per germline. V was shortened by 4 bases and J by 7 bases, with 17 bases between the two germline ends. CDR3 sequence (DNA): TGTGCCAGCAGCTCTACGACTGGGGTAGGGGAGCAGTACTTC. This encodes CASSSTTGVGEQYF.

This rearrangement joins TRBV7-6 to TRBJ1-6; the D is unclear. V dropped 4 bases and J dropped 4 bases, with 11 bases sitting between them. The CDR3 extends over 15 amino acids. CDR1 is SGHVS, CDR2 FNYEAQ, per germline. This CDR3 reads CASSSPAPYNSPLHF. The CDR3 coding sequence is TGTGCCAGCAGCTCACCAGCACCTTATAATTCACCCCTCCACTTT.

This clonotype was detected a few times. The chain links TRBV7-9 to TRBJ1-2; D not certain. Between the trimmed V and J ends, which lost 5 bases and 4 bases, there was a span of 14 bases. This CDR3 is built from 14 residues. Germline loops: CDR1 SEHNR, CDR2 FQNEAQ (reference sequence). Here the CDR3 reads CASSPREVVYGYTF. DNA of the CDR3: TGTGCCAGCAGCCCCCGAGAGGTAGTCTATGGCTACACCTTC. The variable domain in full, with the rest retrieved from reference TRBV7-9 and TRBJ1-2, is DTGVSQNPRHKITKRGQNVTFRCDPISEHNRLYWYRQTLGQGPEFLTYFQNEAQLEKSRLLSDRFSAERPKGSFSTLEIQRTEQGDSAMYLCASSPREVVYGYTFGSGTRLTVV.

Many counts were recorded for this clonotype. The chain couples TRBV24-1 to TRBJ2-5; 7 bases agree with TRBD2. The CDR3 totals 14 residues. V shed 2 bases and J 5 bases; nucleotides not matched to a gene: 4. Germline assignment: CDR1 KGHDR and CDR2 SFDVKD. CDR3 sequence (DNA): TGTGCCACCAGTGATTCGACTAGCTGGGAGACCCAGTACTTC. It specifies CATSDSTSWETQYF.

This clonotype came up a few times. The chain has TRBV4-2 and TRBJ2-1; D call uncertain. Per the germline V gene, CDR1 is LGHNA and CDR2 is YNFKEQ. The V end lost 1 base, the J end lost 8 bases, and 9 bases lay between the germline ends. CDR3 length: 13 residues. The CDR3 here is CASSQAFRDEQFF. The DNA for the CDR3 is TGTGCCAGCAGCCAAGCATTTAGAGATGAGCAGTTCTTC.

The chain links TRBV6-5 to TRBJ2-2; 13 nucleotides agree with TRBD2. The CDR3 has 17 residues. CDR1 is MNHEY, CDR2 SVGAGI, per germline. Trimming took 8 bases from V and 0 from J; bases not matched to a gene: 6. The CDR3 sequence: CASLGLAGRANTGELFF. CDR3 nucleotide sequence: TGTGCCAGCCTGGGACTAGCGGGGAGAGCGAACACCGGGGAGCTGTTTTTT.

This clonotype was counted only a few times. This chain uses TRBV19 with TRBJ2-5, with a tentative D call TRBD1 (6 bases). Trimming removed 8 bases from V and 1 base from J, with 14 bases in between. Germline V gene data show CDR1 as LNHDA and CDR2 as SQIVND (reference sequence). The CDR3 totals 14 residues. CDR3 bases: TGTGCCAGTGGGACCGGACAGCGCCAAGAGACCCAGTACTTC. Protein product: CASGTGQRQETQYF.

In this sample, this clonotype turned up once. The genes are TRBV7-3 and TRBJ2-2; TRBD1 agrees at 8 bases. Germline lookup yields CDR1 SGHTA and CDR2 FQGTGA. This CDR3 spans 16 amino acids. Unmatched junction bases numbered 2, after V lost 2 bases and J lost 0 bases. This CDR3 is CASSLQGAANTGELFF. The CDR3 DNA is TGTGCCAGCAGCTTACAGGGGGCCGCGAACACCGGGGAGCTGTTTTTT.

This clonotype has more than one count but fewer than ten. The J gene is TRBJ1-5, the V gene TRBV4-1, with a weak D call TRBD1 (5 bases). CDR3 size: 16 residues. Germline-derived CDR1 and CDR2 are MGHRA and YSYEKL. Trimming pared 0 bases from V and 4 bases from J, leaving 13 bases between. Here the CDR3 reads CASSQDRGRGNQPQHF. The CDR3 region has the DNA TGCGCCAGCAGCCAAGATCGGGGGAGAGGTAATCAGCCCCAGCATTTT.

J is TRBJ2-3 and V is TRBV18, with 7 bases aligning to TRBD2. The CDR3 sequence is 14 residues long. After removal of 4 bases from V and 4 bases from J, the junction contained 5 bases not matched to a gene. Germline V gene lookup returns CDR1 KGHSH and CDR2 LQKENI. The CDR3, as DNA: TGTGCCAGCTCACTAGGGACTATGTCAGATACGCAGTATTTT. It codes for CASSLGTMSDTQYF.

This clonotype was seen a handful of times. The chain has TRBV20-1 and TRBJ2-4, with D hard to call. This CDR3 has 13 residues. V lost 7 bases, J lost 0 bases, and 10 bases lay in between. CDR1 is DFQATT and CDR2 is SNEGSKA in the germline V gene (reference sequence). This chain's CDR3 is CSGASLAKNIQYF. The CDR3 DNA is TGCAGTGGTGCTTCCTTAGCCAAAAACATTCAGTACTTC.

CDR3 sequence reads: CASSLDQRSTGELFF. The CDR3 bases are TGTGCCAGCAGCTTAGACCAGCGGTCCACCGGGGAGCTGTTTTTT. V is TRBV11-3 and J is TRBJ2-2; tentative D call: TRBD2 (5 bases). Trimming took 0 bases from V and 4 from J, leaving 9 bases between them. This CDR3 is 15 amino acids long. Germline-derived CDR1 and CDR2 are SGHNT and YENEEA. The full variable domain, rest sourced from reference TRBV11-3 and TRBJ2-2, is EAGVVQSPRYKIIEKKQPVAFWCNPISGHNTLYWYLQNLGQGPELLIRYENEEAVDDSQLPKDRFSAERLKGVDSTLKIQPAELGDSAVYLCASSLDQRSTGELFFGEGSRLTVL.

This clonotype has more than one count but fewer than ten. The rearrangement links TRBV7-8 to TRBJ2-5, with 14 bases lining up with TRBD2. CDR3 length equals 17 residues. Trimming took 5 bases from V and 1 from J; bases not matched to a gene: 6. CDR1 and CDR2 (germline): SGHVS, FQNEAQ. DNA of the CDR3: TGTGCCAGCAGCCCCCGACTAGCGGGAGGGACCCAAGAGACCCAGTACTTC. This codes for CASSPRLAGGTQETQYF.

The CDR3 sequence: CASSRGGTDSNQPQHF. CDR3 DNA sequence: TGTGCCAGCAGTCGAGGGGGCACCGATAGCAATCAGCCCCAGCATTTT. The V call is TRBV6-1, the J call TRBJ1-5, with 7 bases lining up with TRBD1. The CDR3 totals 16 residues. V dropped 5 bases and J dropped 0; count of bases not matched to a gene: 7. CDR1 and CDR2 from the germline V gene are MNHNS and SASEGT.

This chain links TRBV7-2 with TRBJ2-5; possible D gene TRBD1, 6 bases. The CDR3 covers 16 residues. Germline CDR1 and CDR2: SGHTA and FQGNSA. The V end was cut by 1 base, the J end by 5 bases, with 17 bases between. CDR3 amino acids: CASSLGGTGWGETQYF. DNA for the CDR3: TGTGCCAGCAGCTTAGGGGGCACAGGGTGGGGTGAGACCCAGTACTTC.